This T cell receptor (beta chain) was observed in a study of control samples from healthy donors and cancer patients. Some clones are missing from TCRdb's copy, which holds only in-frame ones; the method was immunoSEQ multiplex PCR. The top ten clones hold approximately 6.3% of a sample with about 25,000 clones, around 85% of them seen once. Trimming stripped 2 bases from V and 1 base from J, with 14 bases between. CDR3 length: 15 residues. Per germline, CDR1 GTSNPN and CDR2 SVGIG (reference sequence). Sequencing was performed on PBMCs. The gene calls are TRBV30 and TRBJ2-5; no clear D gene. The sequence came from a woman aged 55-70 years with head and neck cancer. CDR3: CAWSFSSAIQETQYF. CDR3 sequence (DNA): TGTGCCTGGAGTTTTTCCAGCGCGATCCAAGAGACCCAGTACTTC. Drawing the rest from reference TRBV30 and TRBJ2-5, the complete variable domain is SQTIHQWPATLVQPVGSPLSLECTVEGTSNPNLYWYRQAAGRGLQLLFYSVGIGQISSEVPQNLSASRPQDRQFILSSKKLLLSDSGFYLCAWSFSSAIQETQYFGPGTRLLVL.